Listed here are 13 T cell receptor beta chains from one sample, sequenced in a study of identical twins. TCRdb processed the 5' RACE reads anew with MiXCR; each CDR3 protein has one entry. This sample has about 530,000 distinct CDR3 sequences, with 12% to 15% found just once. This sample also appeared in a second study, on yellow fever vaccine responses in identical twins.

Sample: CD4+ T cells sorted from blood. These receptors were obtained from a woman between 18 and 29 years old in good health.

The chain links TRBV4-1 to TRBJ2-1; 7 bases map to TRBD2. The CDR3 has 16 residues. CDR1 is MGHRA, CDR2 YSYEKL, per germline. V dropped 4 bases and J dropped 4; count of bases not matched to a gene: 10. In DNA, the CDR3 is TGCGCCAGCAGCCGCAGTCCCAGCGGGGAATACAATGAGCAGTTCTTC. Its translation is CASSRSPSGEYNEQFF.

V is TRBV11-1 and J is TRBJ2-1; D remains ambiguous. Germline CDR1 and CDR2: SGHAT and FQDESV (reference sequence). V lost 6 bases and J 4 bases, leaving 10 bases between the germline ends. The CDR3 runs to 13 residues. The CDR3 protein is CASSNPPYNEQFF. The DNA for the CDR3 is TGTGCCAGCAGTAATCCACCTTACAATGAGCAGTTCTTC.

This clonotype was detected only a few times. The V gene is TRBV5-1, the J gene TRBJ2-5, with 9 bases aligning to TRBD1. Germline lookup yields CDR1 SGHRS and CDR2 YFSETQ. The CDR3 extends over 14 amino acids. V gave up 4 bases and J gave up 5 bases; unmatched junction bases: 6. For the CDR3, the DNA is TGCGCCAGCAGCCCCGGACAGGGGTGGGAGACCCAGTACTTC. Protein: CASSPGQGWETQYF.

This sequence joins TRBV11-2 and TRBJ1-1, with D hard to call. The CDR3 consists of 13 residues. The V gene lost 5 bases and the J gene lost 7 bases, with 14 bases spanning the gap. The germline V gene encodes CDR1 SGHAT and CDR2 FQNNGV. CDR3 bases: TGTGCCAGCAGCCTTTTCCATGGGTATGAAGCTTTCTTT. Translating it yields CASSLFHGYEAFF.

A few counts support this clonotype. This sequence joins TRBV7-6 and TRBJ1-1, with D unclear. In germline, CDR1 is SGHVS, CDR2 FNYEAQ. V was cut by 6 bases and J by 1 base, with 12 bases left in between. The CDR3 extends over 14 amino acids. CDR3 residues: CASRLGSSNTEAFF. The CDR3 DNA reads as TGTGCCAGCAGACTCGGGTCCTCGAACACTGAAGCTTTCTTT.

This clonotype was recorded a few times. The genes are TRBV5-1 and TRBJ2-6, with D possibly being TRBD1 (5 bases). Germline-derived CDR1 and CDR2 are SGHRS and YFSETQ. Trimming took 0 bases from V and 0 from J, leaving 13 bases between them. CDR3 length equals 18 residues. The CDR3 protein is CASSLAGQGSSGANVLTF. CDR3 DNA: TGCGCCAGCAGCTTGGCCGGGCAGGGTAGCTCTGGGGCCAACGTCCTGACTTTC.

This chain links TRBV7-9 with TRBJ1-1; D might be TRBD1 (6 bases). Looked up from germline, CDR1 is SEHNR and CDR2 is FQNEAQ (reference sequence). The CDR3 length is 15 residues. The germline V and J ends were trimmed by 4 bases and 1 base, with 13 bases remaining between them. In DNA form, the CDR3 reads TGTGCCAGCAGCTCAAAGACAGGACCGAACACTGAAGCTTTCTTT. This codes for CASSSKTGPNTEAFF.

This clonotype has a handful of counts. The V and J genes are TRBV7-8 and TRBJ2-3, with D perhaps TRBD2 (6 bases). Germline V gene sequence: CDR1 SGHVS, CDR2 FQNEAQ. The V gene lost 3 bases and the J gene lost 6 bases, with 16 bases spanning the gap. The CDR3 is 15 amino acids. This chain's CDR3 is CASSFRAGVWDTQYF. The CDR3 bases are TGTGCCAGCAGCTTCCGAGCGGGCGTATGGGATACGCAGTATTTT.

This clonotype has only a few counts. V and J are TRBV29-1 and TRBJ2-1; D is uncertain. This CDR3 has 12 residues. Trimming removed 4 bases from V and 0 bases from J, with 4 bases in between. Germline V gives CDR1 SQVTM, CDR2 ANQGSEA. The CDR3 region has the DNA TGCAGCGTTGGGAGCTCCTACAATGAGCAGTTCTTC. Its translation: CSVGSSYNEQFF.

The rearrangement links TRBV29-1 to TRBJ2-1; no clear D. From germline, CDR1 is SQVTM and CDR2 ANQGSEA. With 4 bases removed from V and 5 bases from J, the gap between germline ends came to 3 bases. This CDR3 region has 10 residues. The chain's CDR3 is CSVGDNEQFF. CDR3 in DNA: TGCAGCGTTGGAGACAATGAGCAGTTCTTC.

This chain connects TRBV4-1 to TRBJ1-2; 7 bases agree with TRBD1. Germline trimming cut 3 bases from V and 4 bases from J; bases unmatched to any gene: 8. The CDR3 sequence is 15 residues long. Germline CDR1 and CDR2: MGHRA and YSYEKL. CDR3 DNA sequence: TGCGCCAGCAGCCATGCAGGGGGACTGGGCTATGGCTACACCTTC. Protein sequence: CASSHAGGLGYGYTF.

The V and J genes are TRBV7-2 and TRBJ2-5; 9 nucleotides agree with TRBD2. The CDR3 runs to 16 residues. The germline V gene has CDR1 SGHTA and CDR2 FQGNSA. The V gene end was trimmed by 0 bases and the J gene end by 0 bases; junction bases not matched to a gene: 2. CDR3 sequence: CASSLAASGNQETQYF. The CDR3 nucleotides read TGTGCCAGCAGCTTAGCGGCTAGCGGGAACCAAGAGACCCAGTACTTC.

This clonotype has more than one count but fewer than ten. V is TRBV5-1 and J is TRBJ2-1, with TRBD2 matching over 11 bases. J gave up 5 bases and V 5 bases, and 3 bases lay outside the gene matches. This CDR3 has 14 residues. The germline V gene encodes CDR1 SGHRS and CDR2 YFSETQ. The CDR3, as DNA: TGCGCCAGCAGGCTAGCGGGAGGAAACAATGAGCAGTTCTTC. Residues: CASRLAGGNNEQFF.